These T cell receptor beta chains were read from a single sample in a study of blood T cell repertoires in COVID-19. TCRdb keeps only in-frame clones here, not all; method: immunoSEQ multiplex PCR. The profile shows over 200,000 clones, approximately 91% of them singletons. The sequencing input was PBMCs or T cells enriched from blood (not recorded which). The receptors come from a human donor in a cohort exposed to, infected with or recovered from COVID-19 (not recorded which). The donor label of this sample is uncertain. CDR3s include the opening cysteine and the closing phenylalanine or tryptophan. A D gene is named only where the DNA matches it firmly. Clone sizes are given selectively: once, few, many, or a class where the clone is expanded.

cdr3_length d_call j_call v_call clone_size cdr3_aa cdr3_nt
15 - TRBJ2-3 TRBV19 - CASSSPGVLTDTQYF TGTGCCAGTAGTAGTCCAGGGGTGTTGACAGATACGCAGTATTTT
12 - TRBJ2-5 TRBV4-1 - CASSQDSETQYF TGCGCCAGCAGCCAAGATAGCGAGACCCAGTACTTC
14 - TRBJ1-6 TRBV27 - CASRYQGDNSPLHF TGTGCCAGCAGATACCAGGGTGATAATTCACCCCTCCACTTT
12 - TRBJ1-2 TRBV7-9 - CASSPTNYGYTF TGTGCCAGCAGCCCAACTAACTATGGCTACACCTTC
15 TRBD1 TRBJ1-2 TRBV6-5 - CASSLTTGVGYGYTF TGTGCCAGCAGTCTCACGACAGGGGTCGGCTATGGCTACACCTTC
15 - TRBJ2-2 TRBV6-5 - CASSYSIRVAGELFF TGTGCCAGCAGTTACTCAATCAGGGTAGCCGGGGAGCTGTTTTTT
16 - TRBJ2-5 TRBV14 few CASSQVLGGTQETQYF TGTGCCAGCAGCCAAGTTCTTGGAGGAACTCAAGAGACCCAGTACTTC
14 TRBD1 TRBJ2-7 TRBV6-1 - CASSEGDSSYEQYF TGTGCCAGCAGTGAAGGGGACAGCTCCTACGAGCAGTACTTC
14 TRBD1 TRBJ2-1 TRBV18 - CASSQGQLNNEQFF TGTGCCAGCTCTCAGGGACAGCTCAACAATGAGCAGTTCTTC
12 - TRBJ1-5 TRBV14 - CASSQANQPQHF TGTGCCAGCAGCCAAGCGAATCAGCCCCAGCATTTT
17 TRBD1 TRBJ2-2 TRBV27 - CASSVLPGQENTGELFF TGTGCCAGCAGTGTTCTGCCGGGACAGGAAAACACCGGGGAGCTGTTTTTT
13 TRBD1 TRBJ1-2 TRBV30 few CAWSPGTGYGYTF TGTGCCTGGAGCCCGGGGACAGGCTATGGCTACACCTTC
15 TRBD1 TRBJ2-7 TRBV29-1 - CSVAGQGVPNYEQYF TGCAGCGTTGCAGGACAGGGGGTCCCCAACTACGAGCAGTACTTC
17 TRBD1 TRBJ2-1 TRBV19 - CASARGQGGFSYNEQFF TGTGCCAGCGCCAGAGGACAGGGGGGATTCTCCTACAATGAGCAGTTCTTC
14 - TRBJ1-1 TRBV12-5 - CASGSGQPNTEAFF TGTGCTAGTGGTTCCGGACAGCCGAACACTGAAGCTTTCTTT
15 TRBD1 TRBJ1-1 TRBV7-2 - CASSLVWDRGAEAFF TGTGCCAGCAGCTTAGTATGGGACAGGGGTGCTGAAGCTTTCTTT
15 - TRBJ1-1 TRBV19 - CASRLTGNGDTEAFF TGTGCCAGTAGGCTTACAGGGAACGGGGACACTGAAGCTTTCTTT
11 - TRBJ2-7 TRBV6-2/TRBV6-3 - CASSHSYEQYF TGTGCCAGCAGTCACTCCTACGAGCAGTACTTC
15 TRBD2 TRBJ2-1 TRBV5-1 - CASSFGGAVGNEQFF TGCGCCAGCAGCTTCGGGGGGGCCGTGGGAAATGAGCAGTTCTTC
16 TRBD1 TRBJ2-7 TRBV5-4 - CASSLGRDSYSYEQYF TGTGCCAGCAGCTTGGGAAGGGACAGCTATTCCTACGAGCAGTACTTC
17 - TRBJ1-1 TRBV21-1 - CASSLRRAGPVGTEAFF TGTGCCAGCAGCTTAAGGAGGGCAGGGCCGGTGGGAACTGAAGCTTTCTTT
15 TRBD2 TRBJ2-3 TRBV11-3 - CASRLAGGLKDTQYF TGTGCCAGCAGACTAGCGGGGGGGCTAAAAGATACGCAGTATTTT
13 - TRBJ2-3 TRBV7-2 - CASSTERRGTQYF TGTGCCAGCAGCACAGAACGGCGTGGGACGCAGTATTTT
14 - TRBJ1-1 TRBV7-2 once CASSLESTNTEAFF TGTGCCAGCAGCTTAGAAAGCACCAACACTGAAGCTTTCTTT
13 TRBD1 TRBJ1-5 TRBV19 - CASQKGAARPQHF TGTGCCAGTCAGAAGGGGGCCGCCAGGCCCCAGCATTTT
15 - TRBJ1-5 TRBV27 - CASSPRGGSNQPQHF TGTGCCAGCAGTCCCCGAGGTGGGAGCAATCAGCCCCAGCATTTT
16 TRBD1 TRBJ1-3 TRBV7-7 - CASSSGQGRAGNTIYF TGTGCCAGCAGCTCCGGACAGGGCCGGGCTGGAAACACCATATATTTT
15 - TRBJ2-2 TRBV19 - CASSLQRANTGELFF TGTGCCAGTAGTCTCCAGCGCGCGAACACCGGGGAGCTGTTTTTT
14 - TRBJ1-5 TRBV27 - CASSLQGSYQPQHF TGTGCCAGCAGTTTACAGGGGTCGTATCAGCCCCAGCATTTT
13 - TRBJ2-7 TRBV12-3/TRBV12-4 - CASSLSGLYEQYF TGTGCCAGCAGCCTCAGCGGACTCTACGAGCAGTACTTC
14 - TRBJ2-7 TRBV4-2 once CASSQPQGTYEQYF TGTGCCAGCAGCCAACCTCAGGGCACGTACGAGCAGTACTTC
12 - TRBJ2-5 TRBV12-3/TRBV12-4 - CASSRYQETQYF TGTGCCAGCAGTCGGTACCAAGAGACCCAGTACTTC
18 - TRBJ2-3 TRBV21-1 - CASKPGLAGGHESDTQYF TGTGCCAGCAAACCGGGACTAGCGGGGGGTCACGAATCAGATACGCAGTATTTT
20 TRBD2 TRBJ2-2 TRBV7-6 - CASSLTWASGGAMDTGELFF TGTGCCAGCAGTCTCACTTGGGCTAGCGGGGGGGCAATGGACACCGGGGAGCTGTTTTTT
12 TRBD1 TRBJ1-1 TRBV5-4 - CASSWGTGEAFF TGTGCCAGCAGCTGGGGGACAGGAGAAGCTTTCTTT
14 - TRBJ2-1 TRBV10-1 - CASGSTGEYNEQFF TGCGCCAGCGGGTCGACGGGGGAATACAATGAGCAGTTCTTC
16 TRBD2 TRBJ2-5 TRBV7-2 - CASSVTTSGAHQTQYF TGTGCCAGCAGCGTAACGACTAGCGGGGCTCATCAGACCCAGTACTTC
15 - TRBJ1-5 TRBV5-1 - CASSLGQDGNQPQHF TGCGCCAGCAGCTTGGGACAGGACGGCAATCAGCCCCAGCATTTT
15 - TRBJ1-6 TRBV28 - CASSPLTGPNSPLHF TGTGCCAGCAGCCCCCTAACAGGGCCCAATTCACCCCTCCACTTT